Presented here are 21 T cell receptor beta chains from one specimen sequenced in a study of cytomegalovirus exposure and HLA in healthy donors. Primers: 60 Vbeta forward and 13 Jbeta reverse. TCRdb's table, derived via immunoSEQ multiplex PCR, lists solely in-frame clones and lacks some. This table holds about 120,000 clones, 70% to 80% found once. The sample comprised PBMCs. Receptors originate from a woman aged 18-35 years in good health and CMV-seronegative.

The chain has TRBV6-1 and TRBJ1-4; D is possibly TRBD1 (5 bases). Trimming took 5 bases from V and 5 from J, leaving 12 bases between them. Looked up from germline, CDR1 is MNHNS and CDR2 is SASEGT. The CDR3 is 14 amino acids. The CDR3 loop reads CASSPQGVNEKLFF. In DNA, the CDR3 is TGTGCCAGCAGTCCCCAAGGGGTGAATGAAAAACTGTTTTTT.

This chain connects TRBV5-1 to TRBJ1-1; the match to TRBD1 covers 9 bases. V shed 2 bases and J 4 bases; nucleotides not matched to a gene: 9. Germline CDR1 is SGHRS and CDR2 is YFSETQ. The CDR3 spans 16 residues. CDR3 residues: CASSLEPGQGSTEAFF. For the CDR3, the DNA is TGCGCCAGCAGCTTAGAACCGGGACAGGGTAGCACTGAAGCTTTCTTT.

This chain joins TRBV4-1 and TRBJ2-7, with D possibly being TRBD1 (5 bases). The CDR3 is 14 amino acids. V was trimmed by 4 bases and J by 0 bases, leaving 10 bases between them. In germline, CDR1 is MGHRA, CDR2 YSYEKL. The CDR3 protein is CASSPSDISYEQYF. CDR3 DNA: TGCGCCAGCAGCCCATCGGACATCTCCTACGAGCAGTACTTC.

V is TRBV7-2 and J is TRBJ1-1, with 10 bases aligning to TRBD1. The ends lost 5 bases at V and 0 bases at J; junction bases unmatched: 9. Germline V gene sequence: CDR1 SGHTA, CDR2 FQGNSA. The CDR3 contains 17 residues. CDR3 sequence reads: CASSPRDRGVMNTEAFF. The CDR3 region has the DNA TGTGCCAGCAGCCCAAGGGACAGGGGAGTCATGAACACTGAAGCTTTCTTT.

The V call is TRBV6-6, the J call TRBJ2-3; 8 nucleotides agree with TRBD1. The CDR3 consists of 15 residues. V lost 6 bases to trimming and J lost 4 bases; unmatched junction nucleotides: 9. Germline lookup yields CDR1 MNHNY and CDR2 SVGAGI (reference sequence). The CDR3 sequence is CASRPGQGLADTQYF. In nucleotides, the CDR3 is TGTGCCAGCAGACCCGGACAGGGTTTGGCAGATACGCAGTATTTT.

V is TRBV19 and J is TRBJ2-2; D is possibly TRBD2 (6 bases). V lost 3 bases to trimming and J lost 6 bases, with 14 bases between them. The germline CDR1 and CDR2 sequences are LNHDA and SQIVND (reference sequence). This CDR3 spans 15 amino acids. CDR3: CASSIAGSSAGELFF. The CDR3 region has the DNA TGTGCCAGTAGTATCGCGGGGAGTAGCGCCGGGGAGCTGTTTTTT. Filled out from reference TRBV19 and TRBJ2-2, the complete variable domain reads DGGITQSPKYLFRKEGQNVTLSCEQNLNHDAMYWYRQDPGQGLRLIYYSQIVNDFQKGDIAEGYSVSREKKESFPLTVTSAQKNPTAFYLCASSIAGSSAGELFFGEGSRLTVL.

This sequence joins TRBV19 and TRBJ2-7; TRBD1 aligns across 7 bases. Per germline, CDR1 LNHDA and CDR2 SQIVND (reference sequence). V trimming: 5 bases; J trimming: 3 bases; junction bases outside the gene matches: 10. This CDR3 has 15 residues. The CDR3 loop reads CASSSPRDSFYEQYF. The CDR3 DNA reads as TGTGCCAGTAGTTCCCCGAGGGACAGCTTCTACGAGCAGTACTTC. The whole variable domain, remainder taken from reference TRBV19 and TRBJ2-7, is DGGITQSPKYLFRKEGQNVTLSCEQNLNHDAMYWYRQDPGQGLRLIYYSQIVNDFQKGDIAEGYSVSREKKESFPLTVTSAQKNPTAFYLCASSSPRDSFYEQYFGPGTRLTVT.

As DNA, the CDR3 is TGTGCCAGCAGCCAAGGTCTCGCAGGGACCGGGGAGCTGTTTTTT. Translated: CASSQGLAGTGELFF. The V gene is TRBV4-2, the J gene TRBJ2-2; D may be TRBD1 (5 bases). The V end was cut by 1 base, the J end by 5 bases, with 11 bases between. This CDR3 contains 15 residues. Germline CDR1 and CDR2: LGHNA and YNFKEQ.

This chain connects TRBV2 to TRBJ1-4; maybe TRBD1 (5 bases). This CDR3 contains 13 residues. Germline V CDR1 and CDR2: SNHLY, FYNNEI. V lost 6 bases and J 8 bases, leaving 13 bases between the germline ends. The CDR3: CASRQVEAEKLFF. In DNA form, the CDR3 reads TGTGCCAGCAGACAGGTAGAGGCAGAAAAACTGTTTTTT.

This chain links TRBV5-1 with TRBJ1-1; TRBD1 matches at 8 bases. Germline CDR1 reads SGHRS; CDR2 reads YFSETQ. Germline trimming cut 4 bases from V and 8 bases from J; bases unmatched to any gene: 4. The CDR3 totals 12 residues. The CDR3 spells CASSPWTGEAFF. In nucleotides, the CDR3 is TGCGCCAGCAGCCCGTGGACAGGGGAAGCTTTCTTT.

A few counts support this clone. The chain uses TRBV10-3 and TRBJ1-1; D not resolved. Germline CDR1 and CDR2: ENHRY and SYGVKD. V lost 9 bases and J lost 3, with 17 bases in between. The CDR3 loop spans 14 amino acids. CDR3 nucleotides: TGTGCCATACGGCAGAACAGTGACCACACTGAAGCTTTCTTT. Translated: CAIRQNSDHTEAFF.

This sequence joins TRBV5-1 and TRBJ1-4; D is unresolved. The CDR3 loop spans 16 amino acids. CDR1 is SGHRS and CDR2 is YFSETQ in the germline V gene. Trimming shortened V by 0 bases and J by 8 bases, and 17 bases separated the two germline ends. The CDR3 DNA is TGCGCCAGCAGCTTGGAAAACGGCCTCTCAGGCGAAAAACTGTTTTTT. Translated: CASSLENGLSGEKLFF.

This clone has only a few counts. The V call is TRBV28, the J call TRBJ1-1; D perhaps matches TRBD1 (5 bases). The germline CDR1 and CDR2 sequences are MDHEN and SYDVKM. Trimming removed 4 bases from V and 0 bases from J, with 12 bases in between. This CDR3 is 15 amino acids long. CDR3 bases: TGTGCCAGCAGTTCCCTTCAGGGTGTGAACACTGAAGCTTTCTTT. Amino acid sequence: CASSSLQGVNTEAFF.

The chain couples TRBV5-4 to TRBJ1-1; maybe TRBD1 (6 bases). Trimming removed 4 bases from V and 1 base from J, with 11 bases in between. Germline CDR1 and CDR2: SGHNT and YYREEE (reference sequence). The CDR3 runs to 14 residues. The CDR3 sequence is CASSIGQRNTEAFF. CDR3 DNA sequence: TGTGCCAGCAGCATAGGACAGAGGAACACTGAAGCTTTCTTT.

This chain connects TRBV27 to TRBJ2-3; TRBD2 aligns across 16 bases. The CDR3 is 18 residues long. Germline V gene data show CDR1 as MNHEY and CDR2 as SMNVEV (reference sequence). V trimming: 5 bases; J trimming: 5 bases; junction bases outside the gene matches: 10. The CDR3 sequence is CASSPGLAGGPGRDTQYF. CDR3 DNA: TGTGCCAGCAGTCCGGGACTAGCGGGGGGGCCGGGTAGAGATACGCAGTATTTT.

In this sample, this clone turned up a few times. The CDR3 DNA reads TGTGCCAGTAGTCCACGCCACTCACCGGGACAGGGATCTTCGCAGTATTTT. Translating it yields CASSPRHSPGQGSSQYF. The genes are TRBV19 and TRBJ2-3; 9 nucleotides align to TRBD1. CDR1 and CDR2 (germline): LNHDA, SQIVND (reference sequence). The CDR3 contains 17 residues. With V trimmed by 5 bases and J by 10 bases, 19 bases remained unmatched.

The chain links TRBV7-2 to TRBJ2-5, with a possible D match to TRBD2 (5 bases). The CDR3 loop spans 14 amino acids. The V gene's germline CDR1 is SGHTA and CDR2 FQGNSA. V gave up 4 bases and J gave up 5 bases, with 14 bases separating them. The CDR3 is CASSSPLGRETQYF. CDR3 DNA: TGTGCCAGCAGCTCGCCACTAGGCAGGGAGACCCAGTACTTC.

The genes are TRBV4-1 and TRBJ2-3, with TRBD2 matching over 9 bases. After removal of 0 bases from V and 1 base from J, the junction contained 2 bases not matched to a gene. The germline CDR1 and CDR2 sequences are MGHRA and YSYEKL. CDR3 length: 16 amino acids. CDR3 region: CASSQDLAGGTDTQYF. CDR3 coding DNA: TGCGCCAGCAGCCAAGACTTAGCGGGGGGCACAGATACGCAGTATTTT.

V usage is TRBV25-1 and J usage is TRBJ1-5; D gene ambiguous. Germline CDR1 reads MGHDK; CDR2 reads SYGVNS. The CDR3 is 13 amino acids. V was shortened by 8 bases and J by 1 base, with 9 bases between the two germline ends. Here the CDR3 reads CASSPGSNQPQHF. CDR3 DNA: TGTGCCAGCTCGCCGGGGAGCAATCAGCCCCAGCATTTT.

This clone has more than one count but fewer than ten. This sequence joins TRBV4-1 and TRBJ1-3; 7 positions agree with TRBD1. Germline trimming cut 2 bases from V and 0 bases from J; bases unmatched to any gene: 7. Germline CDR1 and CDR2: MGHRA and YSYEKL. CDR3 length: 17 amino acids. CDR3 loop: CASSQRTGLNSGNTIYF. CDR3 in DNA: TGCGCCAGCAGCCAAAGGACAGGTTTAAACTCTGGAAACACCATATATTTT.

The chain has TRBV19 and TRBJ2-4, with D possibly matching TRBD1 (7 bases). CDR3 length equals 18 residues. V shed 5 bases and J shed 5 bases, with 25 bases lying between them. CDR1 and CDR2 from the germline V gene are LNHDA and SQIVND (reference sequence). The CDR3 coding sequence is TGTGCCAGTAGTTCTCCGACAGGGACGGGAGTGGACGAAAACATTCAGTACTTC. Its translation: CASSSPTGTGVDENIQYF.